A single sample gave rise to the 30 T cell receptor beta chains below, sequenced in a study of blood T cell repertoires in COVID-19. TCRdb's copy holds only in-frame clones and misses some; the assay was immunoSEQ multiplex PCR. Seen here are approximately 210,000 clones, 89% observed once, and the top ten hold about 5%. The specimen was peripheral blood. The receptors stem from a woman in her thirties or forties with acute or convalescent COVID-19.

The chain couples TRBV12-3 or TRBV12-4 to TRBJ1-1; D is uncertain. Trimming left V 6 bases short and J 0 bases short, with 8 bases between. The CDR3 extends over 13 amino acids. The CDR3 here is CASSPLLNTEAFF. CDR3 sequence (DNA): TGTGCCAGCAGCCCCCTCTTGAACACTGAAGCTTTCTTT.

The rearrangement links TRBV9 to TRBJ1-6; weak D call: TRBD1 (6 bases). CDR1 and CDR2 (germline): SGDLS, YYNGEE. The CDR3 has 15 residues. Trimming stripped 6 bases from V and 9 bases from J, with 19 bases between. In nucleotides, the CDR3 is TGTGCCAGCACAAGGGGTGTCTCGACAGGTTCACCCCTCCACTTT. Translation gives CASTRGVSTGSPLHF.

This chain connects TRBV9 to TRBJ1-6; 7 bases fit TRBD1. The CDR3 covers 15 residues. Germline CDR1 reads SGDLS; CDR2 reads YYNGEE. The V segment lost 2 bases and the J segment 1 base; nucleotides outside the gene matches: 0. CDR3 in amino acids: CASSVRGSYNSPLHF. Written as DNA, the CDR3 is TGTGCCAGCAGCGTCAGGGGGTCCTATAATTCACCCCTCCACTTT.

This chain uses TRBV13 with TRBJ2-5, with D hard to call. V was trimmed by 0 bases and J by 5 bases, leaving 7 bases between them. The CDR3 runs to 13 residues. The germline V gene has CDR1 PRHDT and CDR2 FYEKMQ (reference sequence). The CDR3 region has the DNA TGTGCCAGCAGCTTAGGGACTGGGGAGACCCAGTACTTC. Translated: CASSLGTGETQYF.

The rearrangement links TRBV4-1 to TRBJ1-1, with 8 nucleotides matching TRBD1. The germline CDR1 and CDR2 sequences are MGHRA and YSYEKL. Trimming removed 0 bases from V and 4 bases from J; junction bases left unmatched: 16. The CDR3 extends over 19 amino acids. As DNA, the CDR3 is TGCGCCAGCAGCCAAGACCTCAATTCAGGGGGCTTGAGGGGCACTGAAGCTTTCTTT. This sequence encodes CASSQDLNSGGLRGTEAFF.

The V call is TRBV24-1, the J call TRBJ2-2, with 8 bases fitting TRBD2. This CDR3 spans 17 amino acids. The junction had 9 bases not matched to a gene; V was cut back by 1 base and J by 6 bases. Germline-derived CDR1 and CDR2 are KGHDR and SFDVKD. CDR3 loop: CATSDFSPGRDSGELFF. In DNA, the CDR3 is TGTGCCACCAGTGATTTCTCCCCCGGGAGGGACTCCGGGGAGCTGTTTTTT.

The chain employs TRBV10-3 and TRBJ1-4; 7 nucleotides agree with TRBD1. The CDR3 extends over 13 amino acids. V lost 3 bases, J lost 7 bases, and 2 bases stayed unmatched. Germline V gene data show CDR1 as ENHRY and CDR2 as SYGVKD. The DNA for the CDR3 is TGTGCCATCAGTGATTACAGGGGTGAAAAACTGTTTTTT. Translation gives CAISDYRGEKLFF.

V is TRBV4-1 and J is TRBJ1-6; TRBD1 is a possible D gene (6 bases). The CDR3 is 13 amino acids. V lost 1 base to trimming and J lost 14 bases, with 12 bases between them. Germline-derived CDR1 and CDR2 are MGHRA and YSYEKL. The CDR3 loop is CASSQVGGDTLHF. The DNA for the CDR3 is TGCGCCAGCAGCCAAGTGGGAGGGGACACCCTCCACTTT.

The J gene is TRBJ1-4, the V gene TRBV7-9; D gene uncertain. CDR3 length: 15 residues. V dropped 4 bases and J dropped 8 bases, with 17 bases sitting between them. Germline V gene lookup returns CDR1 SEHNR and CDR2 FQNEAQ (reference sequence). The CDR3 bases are TGTGCCAGCAGCTCCTTAGGTGGTCTAGGAGAAAAACTGTTTTTT. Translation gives CASSSLGGLGEKLFF.

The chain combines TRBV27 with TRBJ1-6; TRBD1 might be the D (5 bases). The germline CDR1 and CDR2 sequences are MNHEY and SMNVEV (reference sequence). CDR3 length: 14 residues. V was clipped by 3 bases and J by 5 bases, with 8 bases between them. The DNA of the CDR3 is TGTGCCAGCAGTTTCTACAGGAATAATTCACCCCTCCACTTT. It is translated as CASSFYRNNSPLHF.

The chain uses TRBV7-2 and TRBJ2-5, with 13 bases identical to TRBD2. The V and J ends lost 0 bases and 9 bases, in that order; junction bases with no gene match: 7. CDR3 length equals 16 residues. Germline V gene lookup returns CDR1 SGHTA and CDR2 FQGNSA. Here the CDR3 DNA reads TGTGCCAGCAGCTTAGCCCGACTAGCGGGGGGTGGGGCCCAGTACTTC. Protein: CASSLARLAGGGAQYF.

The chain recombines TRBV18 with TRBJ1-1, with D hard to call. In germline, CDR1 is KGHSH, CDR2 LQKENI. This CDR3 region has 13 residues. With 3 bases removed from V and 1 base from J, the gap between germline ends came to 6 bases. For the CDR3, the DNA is TGTGCCAGCTCACCGCGGGGGAACACTGAAGCTTTCTTT. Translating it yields CASSPRGNTEAFF.

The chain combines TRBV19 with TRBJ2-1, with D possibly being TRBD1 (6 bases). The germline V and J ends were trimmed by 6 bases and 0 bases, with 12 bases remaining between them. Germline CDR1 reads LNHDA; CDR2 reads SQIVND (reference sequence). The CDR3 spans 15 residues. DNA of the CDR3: TGTGCCAGTAGCATAACAGGGACCTCCTACAATGAGCAGTTCTTC. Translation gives CASSITGTSYNEQFF.

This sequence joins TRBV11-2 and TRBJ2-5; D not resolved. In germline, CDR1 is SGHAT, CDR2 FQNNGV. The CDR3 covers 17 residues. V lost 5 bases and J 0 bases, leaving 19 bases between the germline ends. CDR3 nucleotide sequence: TGTGCCAGCAGCCATCCAATCTGGTCCCGGGACCAAGAGACCCAGTACTTC. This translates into CASSHPIWSRDQETQYF.

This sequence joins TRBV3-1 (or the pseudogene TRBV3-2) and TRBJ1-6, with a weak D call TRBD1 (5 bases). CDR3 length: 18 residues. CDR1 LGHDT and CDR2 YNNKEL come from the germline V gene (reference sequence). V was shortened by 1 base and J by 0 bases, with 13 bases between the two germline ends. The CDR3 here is CASSQVLVGGSYNSPLHF. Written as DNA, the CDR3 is TGTGCCAGCAGCCAAGTTCTTGTCGGGGGCTCCTATAATTCACCCCTCCACTTT.

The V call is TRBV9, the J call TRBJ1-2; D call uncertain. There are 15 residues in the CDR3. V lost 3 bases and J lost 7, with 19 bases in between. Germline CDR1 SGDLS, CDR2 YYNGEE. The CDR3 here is CASSGGFRTSGGYTF. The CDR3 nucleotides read TGTGCCAGCAGCGGGGGATTTCGGACCAGCGGTGGCTACACCTTC.

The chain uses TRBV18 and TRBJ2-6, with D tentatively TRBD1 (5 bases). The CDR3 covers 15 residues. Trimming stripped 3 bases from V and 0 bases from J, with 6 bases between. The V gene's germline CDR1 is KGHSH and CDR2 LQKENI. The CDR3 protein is CASSPGHSGANVLTF. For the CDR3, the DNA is TGTGCCAGCTCACCGGGGCACTCTGGGGCCAACGTCCTGACTTTC.

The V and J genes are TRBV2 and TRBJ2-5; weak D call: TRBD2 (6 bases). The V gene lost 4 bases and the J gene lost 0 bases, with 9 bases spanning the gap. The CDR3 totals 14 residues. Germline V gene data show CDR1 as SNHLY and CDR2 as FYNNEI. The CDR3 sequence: CASSVAGNQETQYF. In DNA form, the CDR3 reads TGTGCCAGCAGTGTGGCGGGGAACCAAGAGACCCAGTACTTC. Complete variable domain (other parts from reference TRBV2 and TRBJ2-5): EPEVTQTPSHQVTQMGQEVILRCVPISNHLYFYWYRQILGQKVEFLVSFYNNEISEKSEIFDDQFSVERPDGSNFTLKIRSTKLEDSAMYFCASSVAGNQETQYFGPGTRLLVL.

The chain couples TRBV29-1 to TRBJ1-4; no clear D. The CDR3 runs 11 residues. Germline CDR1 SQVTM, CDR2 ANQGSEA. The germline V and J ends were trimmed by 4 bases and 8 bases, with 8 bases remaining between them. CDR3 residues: CSVVNEEKLFF. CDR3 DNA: TGCAGCGTTGTAAACGAGGAAAAACTGTTTTTT.

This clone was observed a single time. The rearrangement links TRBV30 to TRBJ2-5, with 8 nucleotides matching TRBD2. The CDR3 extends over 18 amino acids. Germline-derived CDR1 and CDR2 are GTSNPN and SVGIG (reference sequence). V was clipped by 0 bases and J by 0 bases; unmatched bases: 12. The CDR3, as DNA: TGTGCCTGGAGTGTCGACGGGGGCCAGCGGGGGAACCAAGAGACCCAGTACTTC. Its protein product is CAWSVDGGQRGNQETQYF.

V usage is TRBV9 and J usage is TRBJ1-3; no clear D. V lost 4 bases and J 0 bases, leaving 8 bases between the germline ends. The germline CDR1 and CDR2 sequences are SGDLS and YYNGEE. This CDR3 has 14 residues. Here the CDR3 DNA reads TGTGCCAGCAGCCCGCAGTACTCTGGAAACACCATATATTTT. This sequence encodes CASSPQYSGNTIYF.

The CDR3 loop reads CASSSDSATNEKLFF. In nucleotides, the CDR3 is TGTGCCAGCAGTTCCGACTCTGCAACTAATGAAAAACTGTTTTTT. The rearrangement joins TRBV2 to TRBJ1-4; D is undetermined. V was clipped by 5 bases and J by 0 bases, with 10 bases between them. Per germline, CDR1 SNHLY and CDR2 FYNNEI. This CDR3 is 15 amino acids long.

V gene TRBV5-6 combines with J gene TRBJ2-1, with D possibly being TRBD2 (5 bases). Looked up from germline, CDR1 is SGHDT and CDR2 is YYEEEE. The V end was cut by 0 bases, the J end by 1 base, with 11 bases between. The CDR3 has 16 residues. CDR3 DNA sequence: TGTGCCAGCAGCTTGGCCCCCCCGGGGTCCTACAATGAGCAGTTCTTC. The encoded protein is CASSLAPPGSYNEQFF.

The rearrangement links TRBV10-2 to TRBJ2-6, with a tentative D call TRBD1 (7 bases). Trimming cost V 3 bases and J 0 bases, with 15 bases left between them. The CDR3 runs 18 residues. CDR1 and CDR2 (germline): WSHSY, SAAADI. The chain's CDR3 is CASSEGGGYDSGANVLTF. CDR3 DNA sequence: TGCGCCAGCAGTGAAGGAGGGGGCTACGACTCTGGGGCCAACGTCCTGACTTTC.

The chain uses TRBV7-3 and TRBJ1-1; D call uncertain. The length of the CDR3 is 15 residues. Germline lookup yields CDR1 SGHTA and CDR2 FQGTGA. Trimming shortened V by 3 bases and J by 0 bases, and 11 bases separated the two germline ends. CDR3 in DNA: TGTGCCAGCAGCTTGCGTCCGTTGATGAACACTGAAGCTTTCTTT. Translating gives CASSLRPLMNTEAFF. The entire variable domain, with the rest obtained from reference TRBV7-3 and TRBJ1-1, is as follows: GAGVSQTPSNKVTEKGKYVELRCDPISGHTALYWYRQSLGQGPEFLIYFQGTGAADDSGLPNDRFFAVRPEGSVSTLKIQRTERGDSAVYLCASSLRPLMNTEAFFGQGTRLTVV.

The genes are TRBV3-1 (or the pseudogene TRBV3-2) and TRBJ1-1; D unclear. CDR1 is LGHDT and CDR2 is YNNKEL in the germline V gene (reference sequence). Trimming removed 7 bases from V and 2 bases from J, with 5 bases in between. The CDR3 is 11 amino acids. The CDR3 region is CASKQNTEAFF. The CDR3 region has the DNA TGTGCCAGCAAGCAAAACACTGAAGCTTTCTTT.

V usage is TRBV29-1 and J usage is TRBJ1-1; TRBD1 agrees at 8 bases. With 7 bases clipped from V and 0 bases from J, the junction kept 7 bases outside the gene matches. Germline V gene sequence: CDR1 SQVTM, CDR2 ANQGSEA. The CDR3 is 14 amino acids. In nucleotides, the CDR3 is TGCAGCGCTGGAGGACAGGGAATGAACACTGAAGCTTTCTTT. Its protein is CSAGGQGMNTEAFF.

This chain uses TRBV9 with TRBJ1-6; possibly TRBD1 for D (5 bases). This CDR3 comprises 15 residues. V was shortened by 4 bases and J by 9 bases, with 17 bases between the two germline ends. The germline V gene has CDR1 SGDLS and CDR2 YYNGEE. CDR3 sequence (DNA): TGTGCCAGCAGCTCAAGGGGAAGCGGGAGTTCACCCCTCCACTTT. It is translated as CASSSRGSGSSPLHF.

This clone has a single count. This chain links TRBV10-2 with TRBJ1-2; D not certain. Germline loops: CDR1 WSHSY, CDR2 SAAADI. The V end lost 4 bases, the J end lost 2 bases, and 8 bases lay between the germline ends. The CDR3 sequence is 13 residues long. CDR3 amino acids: CASSGAPNYGYTF. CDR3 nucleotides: TGCGCCAGCAGTGGGGCGCCAAACTATGGCTACACCTTC.

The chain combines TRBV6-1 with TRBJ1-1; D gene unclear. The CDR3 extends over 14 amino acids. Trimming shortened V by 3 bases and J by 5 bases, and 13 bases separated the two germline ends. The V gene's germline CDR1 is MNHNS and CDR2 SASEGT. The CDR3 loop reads CASSEPEFGTEAFF. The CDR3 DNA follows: TGTGCCAGCAGTGAGCCGGAATTCGGGACTGAAGCTTTCTTT.